Listed below are T cell receptor beta chains from one sample, sequenced in a study. TCRdb fed the RT-PCR reads into MiXCR, producing one record per CDR3 protein. The table lists fewer than 800,000 distinct CDR3 sequences, about 14% of them singletons. The sample consisted of memory CD4+ T cells from blood. The source of these receptors is a female donor in good health, serving as a healthy control. Each CDR3 is given with its conserved first and last residue. The D gene is left open where the match is weak. Where a row states a size, it is once, few, many or the class of an expanded clone; other rows omit it.

>NA|NA|TRBV7-2|TRBJ1-5
TGTGCCAGCAGCGCCCAGGGGAGGAAGAACAAGCATTTT
CASSAQGRKNKHF
>NA|NA|TRBV28|TRBJ2-7
TGTGCCAGCAGTTTAAGGGTTCGCTCCTACGAGCAGTACTTC
CASSLRVRSYEQYF
>NA|few|TRBV5-1|TRBJ2-5
TGCGCCAGCAGCTTGGGAGGGGGGGACCAAGAGACCCAGTACTTC
CASSLGGGDQETQYF
>NA|NA|TRBV7-2|TRBJ2-1
TGTGCCAGCAGCTTAGCAGGGAATGGCAATGAGCAGTTCTTC
CASSLAGNGNEQFF
>TRBD2|few|TRBV7-2|TRBJ2-1
TGTGCCAGCAGCTTAGTGGCTAGCGGGAGCAATGAGCAGTTCTTC
CASSLVASGSNEQFF
>NA|few|TRBV12-3/TRBV12-4|TRBJ1-2
TGTGCCAGCAGTTCAAGGAGGGCATTCTATTATGGCTACACCTTC
CASSSRRAFYYGYTF
>NA|NA|TRBV11-3|TRBJ2-2
TGTGCCAGCAGCTTAGTAGACGGGACGAACACCGGGGAGCTGTTTTTT
CASSLVDGTNTGELFF
>NA|many|TRBV29-1|TRBJ2-3
TGCAGCGTTGGAGTTACCACAGATACGCAGTATTTT
CSVGVTTDTQYF
>NA|few|TRBV5-5|TRBJ2-7
TGTGCCAGCAGCTTGGCGGCACCTTCCTACGAGCAGTACTTC
CASSLAAPSYEQYF
>TRBD1|many|TRBV6-1|TRBJ1-1
TGTGCCAGCAGTGAGGGACAGGGGATGAACACTGAAGCTTTCTTT
CASSEGQGMNTEAFF
>NA|NA|TRBV4-3|TRBJ1-2
TGCGCCAGCAGCCAACACTCCCAGGGCGCCGGGGGGGGCTACACCTTC
CASSQHSQGAGGGYTF
>NA|few|TRBV6-5|TRBJ1-1
TGTGCCAGCAGTAATCCAAGGGGAGGAACTGAAGCTTTCTTT
CASSNPRGGTEAFF
>NA|few|TRBV27|TRBJ2-7
TGTGCCAGCATCAAACTTTCTCCCTACGAGCAGTACTTC
CASIKLSPYEQYF
>TRBD1|NA|TRBV20-1|TRBJ2-1
TGCAGTGCCATGGGGGGGACAGGGACCTACAATGAGCAGTTCTTC
CSAMGGTGTYNEQFF
>NA|few|TRBV15|TRBJ2-5
TGTGCCACCAGCCTTTGGGGCGGAAACCAAGAGACCCAGTACTTC
CATSLWGGNQETQYF
>TRBD1|NA|TRBV12-3/TRBV12-4|TRBJ1-1
TGTGCCAGCAGGTGGACAGGGGGCGTCCCTGAAGCTTTCTTT
CASRWTGGVPEAFF
>TRBD1|many|TRBV6-5|TRBJ1-1
TGTGCCAGCAGTCGGACAGGCGGACTTGAAGCTTTCTTT
CASSRTGGLEAFF
>TRBD2|NA|TRBV27|TRBJ2-7
TGTGCCAGCAGTTTAAGAAGCGGGACCCTATACGAGCAGTACTTC
CASSLRSGTLYEQYF
>NA|few|TRBV4-3|TRBJ2-7
TGCGCCAGCAGCCAAGCAATGGTGGGGGTTGGCTACGAGCAGTACTTC
CASSQAMVGVGYEQYF
>NA|NA|TRBV7-2|TRBJ1-2
TGTGCCAGCAGCATCAACCGAGACATCTCCCAGGGTGGCTACACCTTC
CASSINRDISQGGYTF
>TRBD2|few|TRBV9|TRBJ2-1
TGTGCCAGCAGCAAATGGGCGGGAGCGGGAGATGAGCAGTTCTTC
CASSKWAGAGDEQFF
>TRBD1|many|TRBV20-1|TRBJ1-5
TGCAGTGCTAGAGATCAGGGACAGGGCAATCAGCCCCAGCATTTT
CSARDQGQGNQPQHF
>NA|few|TRBV10-3|TRBJ2-7
TGTGCCATCAGTGGGTCTACAGCTTACGAGCAGTACTTC
CAISGSTAYEQYF
>NA|many|TRBV10-3|TRBJ2-5
TGTGCCATCAGTGGCGACACCACCCTTGCAGAGACCCAGTACTTC
CAISGDTTLAETQYF
>NA|many|TRBV12-3/TRBV12-4|TRBJ1-3
TGTGCCAGCAGTTCCACGCGGACGGGCTCTGGAAACACCATATATTTT
CASSSTRTGSGNTIYF
>TRBD2|few|TRBV6-6|TRBJ2-3
TGTGCCAGCACTTTTTCTAGCGGGGGAGGCACAGATACGCAGTATTTT
CASTFSSGGGTDTQYF
>NA|few|TRBV9|TRBJ1-2
TGTGCCAGCAGCGTATACGAAGGAAAACAAAACCCCTATGGCTACACCTTC
CASSVYEGKQNPYGYTF
>NA|few|TRBV5-1|TRBJ2-3
TGCGCCAGCAGCTCCCGAGAAAACACAGATACGCAGTATTTT
CASSSRENTDTQYF
>NA|many|TRBV7-6|TRBJ2-3
TGTGCCAGCAGCTTAATCAGCGGGCCAGATACGCAGTATTTT
CASSLISGPDTQYF
>NA|NA|TRBV5-1|TRBJ2-3
TGCGCCAGCAGCTTGGCCGTGTCTGCGCCTTTTACAGATACGCAGTATTTT
CASSLAVSAPFTDTQYF
>NA|many|TRBV5-1|TRBJ1-2
TGCGCCAGCAGCTTGGGCAGGGGCTGGTTTGGCTACACCTTC
CASSLGRGWFGYTF
>TRBD1|few|TRBV6-1|TRBJ1-1
TGTGCCAGCAGTGCACGACAGGGTCGGACTGAAGCTTTCTTT
CASSARQGRTEAFF
>NA|NA|TRBV19|TRBJ2-7
TGTGCCAGTAGTATCCAGATGCCGCCCTACGAGCAGTACTTC
CASSIQMPPYEQYF
>NA|many|TRBV7-2|TRBJ2-5
TGTGCCAGCAGCTTAGTGTCGGGTGGGCAGGGTGAAGAGACCCAGTACTTC
CASSLVSGGQGEETQYF
>TRBD2|NA|TRBV18|TRBJ2-3
TGTGCCAGCTCACCACCGGTAGCGGGAGGCCGCGGCACAGATACGCAGTATTTT
CASSPPVAGGRGTDTQYF
>NA|NA|TRBV20-1|TRBJ2-2
TGCAGTGCTAGGAGCCACCCCGGGGAGCTGTTTTTT
CSARSHPGELFF
>NA|many|TRBV5-1|TRBJ1-6
TGCGCCAGCAGCTTAAGGGAGCAAAATTCACCCCTCCACTTT
CASSLREQNSPLHF
>NA|many|TRBV20-1|TRBJ2-7
TGCAGTGCTTACTCGCGCGACGAGCAGTACTTC
CSAYSRDEQYF
>NA|NA|TRBV20-1|TRBJ2-3
TGCAGTGCTAGTAGTTACGGCACAGATACGCAGTATTTT
CSASSYGTDTQYF
>NA|many|TRBV29-1|TRBJ2-5
TGCAGCGTTGATGGGGCAGGGTCGGAGACCCAGTACTTC
CSVDGAGSETQYF
>NA|NA|TRBV5-1|TRBJ1-1
TGCGCCAGCAGCTTGGGAAGCAGGACGGACACTGAAGCTTTCTTT
CASSLGSRTDTEAFF
>TRBD2|many|TRBV7-2|TRBJ2-5
TGTGCCAGCAGCTTATGGGCTGGCGCTAGCGGGACCGAGACCCAGTACTTC
CASSLWAGASGTETQYF
>TRBD1|NA|TRBV5-5|TRBJ1-4
TGTGCCAGCAGCTTCAGACAGGGGGCCTTGAATGAAAAACTGTTTTTT
CASSFRQGALNEKLFF
>TRBD1|many|TRBV27|TRBJ2-2
TGTGCCAGCAGGCCCTTATCCAGGGGGCATGTCGGGGAGCTGTTTTTT
CASRPLSRGHVGELFF
>TRBD1|few|TRBV12-3/TRBV12-4|TRBJ1-2
TGTGCCAGCAGTTCGGGACAGGGGGCTGGTGGCTACACCTTC
CASSSGQGAGGYTF
>TRBD2|NA|TRBV5-1|TRBJ2-1
TGCGCCAGCAGCTTGAGGGTTAGCGGGAGCGGAGGGGAGCAGTTCTTC
CASSLRVSGSGGEQFF
>NA|few|TRBV5-1|TRBJ2-3
TGCGCCAGCAGACCGGAGGCTAGCACAGATACGCAGTATTTT
CASRPEASTDTQYF
>NA|NA|TRBV20-1|TRBJ2-7
TGCAGTGCTAGAGCAGCACTCTACGAGCAGTACTTC
CSARAALYEQYF
>NA|few|TRBV6-5|TRBJ1-2
TGTGCCAGCAGTTACTCTTCGGGCCTACCGGATGGCTACACCTTC
CASSYSSGLPDGYTF
>TRBD2|NA|TRBV2|TRBJ2-1
TGTGCCAGCAGACTAGCGGGAACCAATGAGCAGTTCTTC
CASRLAGTNEQFF
>NA|many|TRBV6-5|TRBJ1-5
TGTGCCAGCAGTTACAATAAGGAGCAACAGCCCCAGCATTTT
CASSYNKEQQPQHF
>NA|many|TRBV29-1|TRBJ2-4
TGCAGCGTTGAAGATCCCGCAACCAAAAACATTCAGTACTTC
CSVEDPATKNIQYF
>NA|NA|TRBV5-1|TRBJ2-5
TGCGCCAGCAGCCGGGACGGACCGCTCGGTGGAGAGACCCAGTACTTC
CASSRDGPLGGETQYF
>TRBD1|many|TRBV29-1|TRBJ2-1
TGCAGCGTCCGAAAGGGGACAGGGTTCAATGAGCAGTTCTTC
CSVRKGTGFNEQFF
>TRBD1|few|TRBV20-1|TRBJ2-2
TGCAGTGCTAGTCCCCCCACAGGGGCGGTCGGGGAGCTGTTTTTT
CSASPPTGAVGELFF
>NA|few|TRBV7-2|TRBJ1-2
TGTGCCAGCAGCGAGGGCTATGGCTACACCTTC
CASSEGYGYTF
>NA|few|TRBV20-1|TRBJ1-5
TGCAGTGCTAGTAGTCCTTGGGTGGTGGGGGGGGAGACCCAGCATTTT
CSASSPWVVGGETQHF
>NA|many|TRBV5-1|TRBJ1-1
TGCGCCAGCAGCTTCGACAGTTCAGTTGAAGCTTTCTTT
CASSFDSSVEAFF
>NA|many|TRBV20-1|TRBJ1-1
TGCAGTGCTAGACCTGGTCTCCGACAGATGAACACTGAAGCTTTCTTT
CSARPGLRQMNTEAFF
>TRBD1|NA|TRBV24-1|TRBJ1-1
TGTGCCACCAGTGATCAGACAGGGGGAAGAACTGAAGCTTTCTTT
CATSDQTGGRTEAFF